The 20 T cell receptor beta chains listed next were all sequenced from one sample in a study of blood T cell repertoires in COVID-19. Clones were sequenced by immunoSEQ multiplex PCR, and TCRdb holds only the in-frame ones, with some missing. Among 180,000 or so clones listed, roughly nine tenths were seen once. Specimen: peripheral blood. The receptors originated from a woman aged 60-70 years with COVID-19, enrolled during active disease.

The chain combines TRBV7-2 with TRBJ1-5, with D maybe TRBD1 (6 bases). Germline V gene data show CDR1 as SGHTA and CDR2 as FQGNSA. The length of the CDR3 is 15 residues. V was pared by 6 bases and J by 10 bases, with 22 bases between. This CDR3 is CASSSTGPRREPQHF. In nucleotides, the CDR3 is TGTGCCAGCAGTTCCACAGGGCCCCGGCGTGAACCCCAGCATTTT.

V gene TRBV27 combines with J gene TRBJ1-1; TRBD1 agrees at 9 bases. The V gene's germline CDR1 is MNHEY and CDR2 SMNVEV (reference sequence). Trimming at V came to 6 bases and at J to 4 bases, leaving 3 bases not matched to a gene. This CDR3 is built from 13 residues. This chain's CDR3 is CASRTGGTTEAFF. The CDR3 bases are TGTGCCAGCAGGACAGGGGGTACCACTGAAGCTTTCTTT.

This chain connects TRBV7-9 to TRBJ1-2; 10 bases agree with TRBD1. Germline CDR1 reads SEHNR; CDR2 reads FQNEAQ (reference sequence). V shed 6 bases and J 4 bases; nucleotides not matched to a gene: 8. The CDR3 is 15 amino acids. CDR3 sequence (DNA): TGTGCCAGCAGTGTAAGACAGGGGGCTGCCTATGGCTACACCTTC. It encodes CASSVRQGAAYGYTF.

The CDR3 DNA reads as TGTGCCAGCAGCTTGGGGGGGCCAACAAGGTATGAGCAGTTCTTC. This codes for CASSLGGPTRYEQFF. The V and J genes are TRBV5-8 and TRBJ2-1; TRBD1 is a possible D gene (6 bases). CDR1 and CDR2 (germline): SGHTS, YDEGEE. The CDR3 is 15 amino acids. V dropped 0 bases and J dropped 8 bases, with 15 bases sitting between them.

The CDR3 sequence: CAWSVQGHYTF. As DNA, the CDR3 is TGTGCCTGGAGTGTACAGGGCCACTACACCTTC. This rearrangement joins TRBV30 to TRBJ1-2, with a weak D call TRBD1 (6 bases). The CDR3 has 11 residues. Deletions cut 0 bases from V and 10 bases from J, with 9 bases between. Germline CDR1 GTSNPN, CDR2 SVGIG (reference sequence).

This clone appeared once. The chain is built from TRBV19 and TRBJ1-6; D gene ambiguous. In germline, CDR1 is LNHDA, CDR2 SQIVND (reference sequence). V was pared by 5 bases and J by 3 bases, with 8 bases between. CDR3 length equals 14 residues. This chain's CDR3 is CASSGIIYNSPLHF. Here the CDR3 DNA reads TGTGCCAGTAGTGGCATAATCTATAATTCACCCCTCCACTTT. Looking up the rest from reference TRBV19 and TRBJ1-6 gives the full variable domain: DGGITQSPKYLFRKEGQNVTLSCEQNLNHDAMYWYRQDPGQGLRLIYYSQIVNDFQKGDIAEGYSVSREKKESFPLTVTSAQKNPTAFYLCASSGIIYNSPLHFGNGTRLTVT.

The CDR3 DNA follows: TGTGCCAGCAGCCAAGCGACCGGGACTAGTGACGAGCAGTACTTC. Its protein product is CASSQATGTSDEQYF. The chain combines TRBV4-2 with TRBJ2-7, with 8 bases lining up with TRBD2. Germline lookup yields CDR1 LGHNA and CDR2 YNFKEQ. V was pared by 1 base and J by 5 bases, with 7 bases of the junction left unmatched. CDR3 size: 15 residues.

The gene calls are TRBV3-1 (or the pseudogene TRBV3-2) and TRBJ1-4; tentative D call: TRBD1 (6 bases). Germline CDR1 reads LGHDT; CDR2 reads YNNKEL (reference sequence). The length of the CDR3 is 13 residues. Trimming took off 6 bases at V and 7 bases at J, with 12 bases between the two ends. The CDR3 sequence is CASSLRGGEKLFF. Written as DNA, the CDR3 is TGTGCCAGCAGTCTACGAGGGGGTGAAAAACTGTTTTTT.

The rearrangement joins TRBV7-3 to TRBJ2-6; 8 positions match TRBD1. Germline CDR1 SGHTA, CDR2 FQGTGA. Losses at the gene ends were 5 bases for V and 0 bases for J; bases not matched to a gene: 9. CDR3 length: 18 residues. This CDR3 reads CASSARQGRRSGANVLTF. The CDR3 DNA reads TGTGCCAGCAGCGCCCGACAGGGGCGACGCTCTGGGGCCAACGTCCTGACTTTC.

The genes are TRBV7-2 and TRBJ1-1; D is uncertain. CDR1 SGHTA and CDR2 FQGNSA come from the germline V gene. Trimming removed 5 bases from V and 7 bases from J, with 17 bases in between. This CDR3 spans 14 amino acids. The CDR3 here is CASSAVQNQNEAFF. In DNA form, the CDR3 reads TGTGCCAGCAGCGCCGTCCAGAATCAGAATGAAGCTTTCTTT.

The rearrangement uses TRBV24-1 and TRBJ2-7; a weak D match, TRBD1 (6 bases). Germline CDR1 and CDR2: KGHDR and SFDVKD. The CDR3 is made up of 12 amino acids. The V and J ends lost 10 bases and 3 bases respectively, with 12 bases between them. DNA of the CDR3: TGTGCCACTTCCCGGGACAACTACGAGCAGTACTTC. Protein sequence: CATSRDNYEQYF.

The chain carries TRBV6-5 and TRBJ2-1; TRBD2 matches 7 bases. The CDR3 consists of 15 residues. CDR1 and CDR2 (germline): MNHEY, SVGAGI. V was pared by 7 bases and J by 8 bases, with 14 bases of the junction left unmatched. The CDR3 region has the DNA TGTGCCAGCAATCGGGATGGCGGGAGTATCCATGAGCAGTTCTTC. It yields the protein CASNRDGGSIHEQFF.

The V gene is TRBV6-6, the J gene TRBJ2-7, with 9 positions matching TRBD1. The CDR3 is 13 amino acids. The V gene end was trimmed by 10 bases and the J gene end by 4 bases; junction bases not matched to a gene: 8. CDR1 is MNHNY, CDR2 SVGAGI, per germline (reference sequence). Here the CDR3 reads CATTGTGLYEQYF. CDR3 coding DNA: TGTGCCACCACCGGGACAGGGCTTTACGAGCAGTACTTC.

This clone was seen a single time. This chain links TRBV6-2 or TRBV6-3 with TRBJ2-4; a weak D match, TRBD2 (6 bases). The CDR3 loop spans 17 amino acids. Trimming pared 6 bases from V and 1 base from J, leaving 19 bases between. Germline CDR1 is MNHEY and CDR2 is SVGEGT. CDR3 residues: CASSPLGLASAKNIQYF. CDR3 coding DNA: TGTGCCAGCAGCCCCCTCGGGCTAGCGTCTGCCAAAAACATTCAGTACTTC.

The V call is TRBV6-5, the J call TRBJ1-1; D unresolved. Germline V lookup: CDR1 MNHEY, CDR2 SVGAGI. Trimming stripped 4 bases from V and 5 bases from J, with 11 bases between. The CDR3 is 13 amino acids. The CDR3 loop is CASSFPGRTEAFF. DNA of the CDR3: TGTGCCAGCAGTTTTCCAGGAAGGACTGAAGCTTTCTTT.

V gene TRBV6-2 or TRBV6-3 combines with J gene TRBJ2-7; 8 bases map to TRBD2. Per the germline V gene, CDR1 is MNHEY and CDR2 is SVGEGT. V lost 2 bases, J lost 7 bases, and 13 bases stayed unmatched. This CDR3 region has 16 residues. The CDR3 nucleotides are TGTGCCAGCAGTTACCAGGGACTAGGAAGGACTGGGGAGCAGTACTTC. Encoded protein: CASSYQGLGRTGEQYF.

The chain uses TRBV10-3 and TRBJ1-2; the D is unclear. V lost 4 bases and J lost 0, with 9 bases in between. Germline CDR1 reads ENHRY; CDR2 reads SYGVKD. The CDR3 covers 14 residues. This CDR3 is CAISGAGANYGYTF. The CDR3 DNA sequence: TGTGCCATCAGTGGGGCCGGGGCTAACTATGGCTACACCTTC.

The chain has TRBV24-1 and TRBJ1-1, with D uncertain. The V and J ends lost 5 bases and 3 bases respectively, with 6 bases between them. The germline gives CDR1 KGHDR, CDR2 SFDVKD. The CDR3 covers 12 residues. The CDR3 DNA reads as TGTGCCACCAGTGGGGCTTACACTGAAGCTTTCTTT. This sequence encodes CATSGAYTEAFF.

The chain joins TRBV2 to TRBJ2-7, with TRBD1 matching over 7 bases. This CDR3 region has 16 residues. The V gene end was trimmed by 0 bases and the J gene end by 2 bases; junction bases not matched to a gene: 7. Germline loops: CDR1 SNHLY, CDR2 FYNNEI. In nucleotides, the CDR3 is TGTGCCAGCAGTGAAGCCTCCGGGACAGCGGCCTACGAGCAGTACTTC. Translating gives CASSEASGTAAYEQYF.

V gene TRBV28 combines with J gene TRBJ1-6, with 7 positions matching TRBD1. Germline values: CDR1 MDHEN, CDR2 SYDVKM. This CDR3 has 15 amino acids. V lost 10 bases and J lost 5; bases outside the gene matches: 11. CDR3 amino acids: CATVGQGGNNSPLHF. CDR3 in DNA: TGTGCCACAGTGGGGCAGGGGGGAAATAATTCACCCCTCCACTTT.